This T cell receptor (beta chain) was obtained from a study of circulating CD8 cells and anti-PD-1 response in melanoma. Whole-study findings and limits: Peptide assays on expanded sorted subsets replaced tumor-based reactivity testing.

Sorting of live CD3+CD8+TCRalphabeta+ cells by PD-1 and/or TIGIT gave four subsets. Using about 15 ng of total RNA, TCR libraries were made with the QIAseq Immune Repertoire TCR panel. TCRdb reprocessed the reads via MiXCR and lists one record per CDR3 protein. The sample shows around 200 distinct CDR3 sequences, roughly 13% of them seen only once. The germline gives CDR1 SEHNR, CDR2 FQNEAQ (reference sequence). V was trimmed by 4 bases and J by 2 bases, leaving 15 bases between them. CDR3 length equals 15 residues. This clonotype counts as medium-sized (0.01 to 0.1%). Antigen unknown. Sequencing was performed on CD8+ T cells from PBMCs, taken at baseline or after one month of anti-PD-1 therapy (not recorded which). V is TRBV7-9 and J is TRBJ2-7, with a possible D match to TRBD2 (5 bases). The sequence came from a human donor with melanoma. The CDR3 region has the DNA TGTGCCAGCAGCTCCCCTTTGAGGGAGCCCTACGAGCAGTACTTC. It yields the protein CASSSPLREPYEQYF.